The 11 T cell receptor beta chains listed next were all sequenced from one sample in a study of immune evolution from preneoplasia to lung adenocarcinoma. Produced via immunoSEQ multiplex PCR; TCRdb's table is partial and in-frame only. Of fewer than 6,000 clones listed, around three quarters were seen once; the top ten hold 10% to 12%. The sequenced material came from FFPE minimally invasive lung adenocarcinoma tissue. These receptors were obtained from a person aged 60 to 85 with lung adenocarcinoma.

The rearrangement joins TRBV6-4 to TRBJ2-7, with 12 bases lining up with TRBD2. Germline V gene data show CDR1 as MRHNA and CDR2 as SNTAGT. There are 16 residues in the CDR3. V was clipped by 0 bases and J by 5 bases; unmatched bases: 5. The CDR3 DNA reads TGTGCCAGCAGTGACTCCCTAGCGGGAGGGCCCCACGAGCAGTACTTC. This translates into CASSDSLAGGPHEQYF.

The chain uses TRBV4-3 and TRBJ1-1; no definite D call. Germline V gene sequence: CDR1 LGHNA, CDR2 YSLEER. Between the trimmed V and J ends, which lost 0 bases and 6 bases, there was a span of 8 bases. CDR3 length equals 13 residues. Here the CDR3 DNA reads TGCGCCAGCAGCCAAGATCGGGTTGCTGAAGCTTTCTTT. Protein sequence: CASSQDRVAEAFF.

The chain is built from TRBV28 and TRBJ1-5; TRBD1 matches at 7 bases. Germline-derived CDR1 and CDR2 are MDHEN and SYDVKM. The CDR3 totals 14 residues. The CDR3 region has the DNA TGTGCTGCGCTCTCAGGGGGAAGCAATCAGCCCCAGCATTTT. It is translated as CAALSGGSNQPQHF.

V gene TRBV9 combines with J gene TRBJ2-3; a possible D gene is TRBD1 (5 bases). This CDR3 contains 17 residues. Germline V gives CDR1 SGDLS, CDR2 YYNGEE. Trimming took off 2 bases at V and 2 bases at J, with 18 bases between the two ends. CDR3 bases: TGTGCCAGCAGCGTCCTCCAGGGTGGCCAAAACACAGATACGCAGTATTTT. It yields the protein CASSVLQGGQNTDTQYF. Complete variable domain (other parts from reference TRBV9 and TRBJ2-3): DSGVTQTPKHLITATGQRVTLRCSPRSGDLSVYWYQQSLDQGLQFLIQYYNGEERAKGNILERFSAQQFPDLHSELNLSSLELGDSALYFCASSVLQGGQNTDTQYFGPGTRLTVL.

Regarding this clone: The identical CDR3 is also encoded by other nucleotide sequences in the sample. The chain employs TRBV11-2 and TRBJ2-1; D is ambiguous. CDR3 length equals 11 residues. Trimming shortened V by 5 bases and J by 5 bases, and 4 bases separated the two germline ends. Germline V gene data show CDR1 as SGHAT and CDR2 as FQNNGV. This chain's CDR3 is CASSVHNEQFF. In DNA form, the CDR3 reads TGTGCCAGCAGCGTTCACAATGAGCAGTTCTTC.

The chain employs TRBV2 and TRBJ2-1; D uncertain. Trimming shortened V by 3 bases and J by 9 bases, and 9 bases separated the two germline ends. The CDR3 runs to 12 residues. The V gene's germline CDR1 is SNHLY and CDR2 FYNNEI. The CDR3 DNA sequence: TGTGCCAGCAGTGAGATAAACTCTGAGCAGTTCTTC. Translating it yields CASSEINSEQFF.

This clone was seen more than once but under ten times. CDR3 region: CASSGLADNNEQFF. CDR3 in DNA: TGTGCCAGCAGCGGACTAGCGGACAACAATGAGCAGTTCTTC. The chain carries TRBV9 and TRBJ2-1, with 9 nucleotides matching TRBD2. Germline-derived CDR1 and CDR2 are SGDLS and YYNGEE. The CDR3 extends over 14 amino acids. Unmatched junction bases numbered 3, after V lost 3 bases and J lost 5 bases. The full variable domain, in which reference TRBV9 and TRBJ2-1 provide the parts outside the CDR3, is DSGVTQTPKHLITATGQRVTLRCSPRSGDLSVYWYQQSLDQGLQFLIQYYNGEERAKGNILERFSAQQFPDLHSELNLSSLELGDSALYFCASSGLADNNEQFFGPGTRLTVL.

This chain joins TRBV7-2 and TRBJ2-2, with 11 bases lining up with TRBD2. V shed 3 bases and J 6 bases; nucleotides not matched to a gene: 3. The germline V gene has CDR1 SGHTA and CDR2 FQGNSA. The CDR3 contains 15 residues. The CDR3 bases are TGTGCCAGCAGCTTGACTAGCGGGATAGCCGGGGAGCTGTTTTTT. This encodes CASSLTSGIAGELFF.

The chain employs TRBV18 and TRBJ2-2; 7 positions match TRBD2. CDR3 length: 14 residues. The V and J ends lost 4 bases and 5 bases, in that order; junction bases with no gene match: 4. CDR1 is KGHSH and CDR2 is LQKENI in the germline V gene. CDR3 residues: CASSLRGGTGELFF. The CDR3 coding sequence is TGTGCCAGCTCACTCCGCGGGGGTACCGGGGAGCTGTTTTTT.

The chain employs TRBV7-8 and TRBJ2-1; 7 bases map to TRBD2. The trim removed 5 bases at V and 0 bases at J, leaving 7 bases unmatched. Germline V gene data show CDR1 as SGHVS and CDR2 as FQNEAQ. CDR3 length: 16 residues. This chain's CDR3 is CASSPLAESSYNEQFF. CDR3 nucleotide sequence: TGTGCCAGCAGCCCTCTAGCGGAAAGCTCCTACAATGAGCAGTTCTTC.

This chain uses TRBV29-1 with TRBJ2-7; maybe TRBD2 (6 bases). This CDR3 is 12 amino acids long. Trimming pared 4 bases from V and 3 bases from J, leaving 10 bases between. Germline CDR1 is SQVTM and CDR2 is ANQGSEA. The CDR3 loop is CSVGSSVYEQYF. The CDR3 DNA sequence: TGCAGCGTTGGATCTAGCGTCTACGAGCAGTACTTC.